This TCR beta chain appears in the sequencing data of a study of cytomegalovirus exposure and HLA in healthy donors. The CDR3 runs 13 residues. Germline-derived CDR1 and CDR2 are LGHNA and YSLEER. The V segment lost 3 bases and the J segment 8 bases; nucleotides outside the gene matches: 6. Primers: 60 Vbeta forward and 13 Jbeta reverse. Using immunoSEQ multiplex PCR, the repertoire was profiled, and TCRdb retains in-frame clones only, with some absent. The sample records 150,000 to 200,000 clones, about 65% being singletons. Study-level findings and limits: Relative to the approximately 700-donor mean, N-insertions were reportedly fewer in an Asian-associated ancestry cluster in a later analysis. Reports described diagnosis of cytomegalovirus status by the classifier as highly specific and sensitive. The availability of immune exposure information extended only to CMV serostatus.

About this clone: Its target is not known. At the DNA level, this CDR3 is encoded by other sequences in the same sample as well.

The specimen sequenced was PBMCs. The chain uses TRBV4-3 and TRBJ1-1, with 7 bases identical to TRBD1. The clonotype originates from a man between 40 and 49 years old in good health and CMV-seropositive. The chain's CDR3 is CASSQVTGTEAFF. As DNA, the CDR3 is TGCGCCAGCAGCCAGGTGACAGGGACCGAAGCTTTCTTT.